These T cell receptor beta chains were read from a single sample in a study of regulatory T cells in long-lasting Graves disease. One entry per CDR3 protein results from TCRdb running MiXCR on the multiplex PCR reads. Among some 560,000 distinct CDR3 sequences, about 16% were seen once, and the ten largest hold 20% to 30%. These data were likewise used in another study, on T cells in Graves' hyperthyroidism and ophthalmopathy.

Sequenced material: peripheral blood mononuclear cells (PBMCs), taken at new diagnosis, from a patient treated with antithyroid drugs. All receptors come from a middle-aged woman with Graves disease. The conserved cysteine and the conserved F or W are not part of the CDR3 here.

ASSEGVTEAF TRBJ1-1 TRBV6-2/TRBV6-3
ASSPRGGTQETQY TRBJ2-5 TRBV18
ASKGGASYNSPLH TRBJ1-6 TRBV28
ASSQVEAQY TRBJ2-5 TRBV3-1
ASSMGLGQDEQY TRBJ2-7 TRBV11-1
ASSAGTAYTEAF TRBJ1-1 TRBV3-1
ATARKDYEQY TRBJ2-7 TRBV10-3
ASSLVGLAGGNTDTQY TRBJ2-3 TRBV5-1
ASSLSGGALYEQY TRBJ2-7 TRBV14
ASSVNPGGTGELF TRBJ2-2 TRBV5-1
ATGATSGGVNEQF TRBJ2-1 TRBV19